This section outlines one T cell receptor beta chain sequence together with its context. The data stem from a study of T-cell reconstitution after alpha-beta-depleted transplantation in children. CDR3 size: 15 residues. The V gene end was trimmed by 0 bases and the J gene end by 6 bases; junction bases not matched to a gene: 7. Germline assignment: CDR1 SGDLS and CDR2 YYNGEE. Unique molecular identifiers featured in how the TCRbeta library was prepared. TCRdb recomputed calls from the PCR reads with MiXCR, one row per CDR3 protein. Of 350,000 to 500,000 distinct CDR3 sequences in the sample, about 40% were seen once.

The sequenced sample was PBMCs, obtained before TCRalphabeta/CD19-depleted stem cell transplant. This receptor was taken from a girl aged 2-10 years with aplastic anemia, due to receive a stem cell transplant. The chain employs TRBV9 and TRBJ2-3, with TRBD2 matching 7 bases. CDR3: CASSVAGGTQDTQYF. The CDR3 nucleotides read TGTGCCAGCAGCGTAGCGGGGGGTACTCAGGATACGCAGTATTTT. The full variable domain, its missing parts supplied by reference TRBV9 and TRBJ2-3, is DSGVTQTPKHLITATGQRVTLRCSPRSGDLSVYWYQQSLDQGLQFLIQYYNGEERAKGNILERFSAQQFPDLHSELNLSSLELGDSALYFCASSVAGGTQDTQYFGPGTRLTVL.